Listed below are T cell receptor beta chains from one sample, sequenced in a study of identical twins. TCRdb re-called the 5' RACE reads with MiXCR, one entry per CDR3 protein. The sample comprises 700,000 or so distinct CDR3 sequences, approximately 9% of which are singletons, and approximately 0.94% rests with the top ten. The sample was also linked to a second study, of yellow fever vaccine responses in identical twins.

Sequencing was performed on PBMCs. These receptors all come from a woman between 18 and 29 years old in good health. Both conserved end residues are part of each CDR3. D genes are given only for firm matches. Clone size, where shown, is once, few, many, or a class for clones that have expanded.

v_gene: TRBV29-1; d_gene: NA; abundance: few; j_gene: TRBJ2-1; CDR3nt: TGCAGCGTTTTAAGTTACAATGAGCAGTTCTTC; CDR3aa: CSVLSYNEQFF
v_gene: TRBV19; d_gene: TRBD1; abundance: few; j_gene: TRBJ2-3; CDR3nt: TGTGCCAGTAGTATCGACAGGGGAGGTACGCAGTATTTT; CDR3aa: CASSIDRGGTQYF
v_gene: TRBV11-2; d_gene: NA; abundance: few; j_gene: TRBJ2-5; CDR3nt: TGTGCCAGCAGCTTAGCCTCCGGATACTGGACCCAGTACTTC; CDR3aa: CASSLASGYWTQYF
v_gene: TRBV20-1; d_gene: NA; abundance: few; j_gene: TRBJ2-3; CDR3nt: TGCAGTGCGCTTTTCGGAGATACGCAGTATTTT; CDR3aa: CSALFGDTQYF
v_gene: TRBV21-1; d_gene: NA; abundance: many; j_gene: TRBJ2-7; CDR3nt: TGTGCCAGCAGCAAAGCTATTGGGACAGGGATCTACGAGCAGTACTTC; CDR3aa: CASSKAIGTGIYEQYF
v_gene: TRBV19; d_gene: NA; abundance: few; j_gene: TRBJ2-7; CDR3nt: TGTGCCAGTAGTAATGGGCGAGTCGAGCAGTACTTC; CDR3aa: CASSNGRVEQYF
v_gene: TRBV20-1; d_gene: NA; abundance: NA; j_gene: TRBJ2-2; CDR3nt: TGCAGTGCTCCTACCTTCTTTAACACCGGGGAGCTGTTTTTT; CDR3aa: CSAPTFFNTGELFF
v_gene: TRBV7-9; d_gene: TRBD1; abundance: many; j_gene: TRBJ2-1; CDR3nt: TGTGCCAGCAGCGGGGGACAGGTAGAGAACAATGAGCAGTTCTTC; CDR3aa: CASSGGQVENNEQFF
v_gene: TRBV7-2; d_gene: NA; abundance: few; j_gene: TRBJ2-3; CDR3nt: TGTGCCAGCAGCCTCCCAAGGGGGACCTTGGATACGCAGTATTTT; CDR3aa: CASSLPRGTLDTQYF
v_gene: TRBV6-2/TRBV6-3; d_gene: NA; abundance: many; j_gene: TRBJ2-3; CDR3nt: TGTGCCAGCCATAGGGACTCCACAGATACGCAGTATTTT; CDR3aa: CASHRDSTDTQYF
v_gene: TRBV27; d_gene: TRBD1; abundance: many; j_gene: TRBJ2-7; CDR3nt: TGTGCCAGCAGTCGGGACAGGGCCTCCTACGAGCAGTACTTC; CDR3aa: CASSRDRASYEQYF
v_gene: TRBV24-1; d_gene: TRBD2; abundance: few; j_gene: TRBJ2-3; CDR3nt: TGTGCCACCAGTGACCCGGGACTAGCGAGCACAGATACGCAGTATTTT; CDR3aa: CATSDPGLASTDTQYF
v_gene: TRBV28; d_gene: NA; abundance: few; j_gene: TRBJ2-7; CDR3nt: TGTGCCAGCAGTTCATACCGGGACATTCACTCCTACGAGCAGTACTTC; CDR3aa: CASSSYRDIHSYEQYF
v_gene: TRBV9; d_gene: NA; abundance: few; j_gene: TRBJ1-6; CDR3nt: TGTGCCAGCAGCGTACGCCGGGGAGATTCACCCCTCCACTTT; CDR3aa: CASSVRRGDSPLHF
v_gene: TRBV7-9; d_gene: NA; abundance: few; j_gene: TRBJ2-5; CDR3nt: TGTGCCAGCAGCTCCCCCCCCAGGGAGACCCAGTACTTC; CDR3aa: CASSSPPRETQYF
v_gene: TRBV20-1; d_gene: NA; abundance: NA; j_gene: TRBJ2-3; CDR3nt: TGCAGTCCTCAGGACCCGGATACGCAGTATTTT; CDR3aa: CSPQDPDTQYF
v_gene: TRBV7-3; d_gene: TRBD2; abundance: few; j_gene: TRBJ2-1; CDR3nt: TGTGCCAGCAGCTGGCGGGGGGACAATGAGCAGTTCTTC; CDR3aa: CASSWRGDNEQFF
v_gene: TRBV6-4; d_gene: TRBD2; abundance: few; j_gene: TRBJ2-2; CDR3nt: TGTGCCAGCAGTGACTCCCGGGAGGGGACCGGGGAGCTGTTTTTT; CDR3aa: CASSDSREGTGELFF
v_gene: TRBV2; d_gene: NA; abundance: NA; j_gene: TRBJ1-5; CDR3nt: TGTGCCAGCATTAGGGAGGAGAATCAGCCCCAGCATTTT; CDR3aa: CASIREENQPQHF
v_gene: TRBV12-3/TRBV12-4; d_gene: TRBD1; abundance: few; j_gene: TRBJ1-2; CDR3nt: TGTGCCAGCACCGTGGACAGGCCGACCTATGGCTACACCTTC; CDR3aa: CASTVDRPTYGYTF
v_gene: TRBV27; d_gene: NA; abundance: few; j_gene: TRBJ2-7; CDR3nt: TGTGCCAGCTTTAGAAGCTCCTACGAGCAGTACTTC; CDR3aa: CASFRSSYEQYF
v_gene: TRBV4-1; d_gene: NA; abundance: many; j_gene: TRBJ2-3; CDR3nt: TGCGCCAGCAGCCAAGGAGGGCCGATAGATACGCAGTATTTT; CDR3aa: CASSQGGPIDTQYF
v_gene: TRBV3-1; d_gene: NA; abundance: few; j_gene: TRBJ2-7; CDR3nt: TGTGCCAGCAGCCTCGGGAACAGGGCCTACTACGAGCAGTACTTC; CDR3aa: CASSLGNRAYYEQYF
v_gene: TRBV24-1; d_gene: NA; abundance: few; j_gene: TRBJ2-7; CDR3nt: TGTGCCACCAGTGATTCAAGGACAGTAACACGCTCCTACGAGCAGTACTTC; CDR3aa: CATSDSRTVTRSYEQYF
v_gene: TRBV29-1; d_gene: NA; abundance: few; j_gene: TRBJ2-1; CDR3nt: TGCAGCGTTGAAGAGATTGGACAGAGACCCTACAATGAGCAGTTCTTC; CDR3aa: CSVEEIGQRPYNEQFF
v_gene: TRBV12-3/TRBV12-4; d_gene: NA; abundance: few; j_gene: TRBJ1-6; CDR3nt: TGTGCCAGCAGCACAGGGAACACCTATAATTCACCCCTCCACTTT; CDR3aa: CASSTGNTYNSPLHF
v_gene: TRBV3-1; d_gene: NA; abundance: NA; j_gene: TRBJ1-2; CDR3nt: TGTGCCAGCAGCCAAGCGGAGCAGGTCTATGGCTACACCTTC; CDR3aa: CASSQAEQVYGYTF
v_gene: TRBV9; d_gene: NA; abundance: NA; j_gene: TRBJ2-1; CDR3nt: TGTGCCAGCAGCTTCGGGGGAGGATGGGACAATGAGCAGTTCTTC; CDR3aa: CASSFGGGWDNEQFF
v_gene: TRBV24-1; d_gene: NA; abundance: NA; j_gene: TRBJ2-1; CDR3nt: TGTGCCACCAGTGATCGGGGAGGCTCGCTCAATGAGCAGTTCTTC; CDR3aa: CATSDRGGSLNEQFF
v_gene: TRBV7-2; d_gene: NA; abundance: few; j_gene: TRBJ2-5; CDR3nt: TGTGCCAGCAGCTCCCGAATCGGGACGACCCAGTACTTC; CDR3aa: CASSSRIGTTQYF
v_gene: TRBV20-1; d_gene: TRBD2; abundance: NA; j_gene: TRBJ2-7; CDR3nt: TGCAGTGCCACCCCCCGTTTTAGAGGGACTATAGGCGAGCAGTACTTC; CDR3aa: CSATPRFRGTIGEQYF
v_gene: TRBV24-1; d_gene: NA; abundance: NA; j_gene: TRBJ2-5; CDR3nt: TGTGCCACCAGTGATGCCCGGGAGCTGGAGACCCAGTACTTC; CDR3aa: CATSDARELETQYF
v_gene: TRBV5-1; d_gene: TRBD1; abundance: many; j_gene: TRBJ2-5; CDR3nt: TGCGCCAGCAGCTTGGGCCCGGGACAGGGGCAAGAGACCCAGTACTTC; CDR3aa: CASSLGPGQGQETQYF
v_gene: TRBV12-3/TRBV12-4; d_gene: NA; abundance: few; j_gene: TRBJ2-5; CDR3nt: TGTGCCAGCAGTTTCATAGGGGAGGAGACCCAGTACTTC; CDR3aa: CASSFIGEETQYF
v_gene: TRBV12-3/TRBV12-4; d_gene: NA; abundance: many; j_gene: TRBJ1-5; CDR3nt: TGTGCCAGCAGTTACAATCAGCCCCAGCATTTT; CDR3aa: CASSYNQPQHF
v_gene: TRBV4-1; d_gene: NA; abundance: many; j_gene: TRBJ2-2; CDR3nt: TGCGCCAGCAGCCAAGATCACCCCTTTAACAGGGAAAAGGCCGGGGAGCTGTTTTTT; CDR3aa: CASSQDHPFNREKAGELFF
v_gene: TRBV10-1; d_gene: TRBD2; abundance: NA; j_gene: TRBJ2-3; CDR3nt: TGCGCCAGTAGTGCCCTTGGCGGGAGGGCGACTGATACGCAGTATTTT; CDR3aa: CASSALGGRATDTQYF
v_gene: TRBV21-1; d_gene: NA; abundance: many; j_gene: TRBJ1-6; CDR3nt: TGTGCCAGCAGCAAAGGGGGGGTACACTCACCCCTCCACTTT; CDR3aa: CASSKGGVHSPLHF
v_gene: TRBV28; d_gene: TRBD2; abundance: NA; j_gene: TRBJ2-7; CDR3nt: TGTGCCAGCAGTTTATCGTCGGGGGGGCTCTACGAGCAGTACTTC; CDR3aa: CASSLSSGGLYEQYF
v_gene: TRBV29-1; d_gene: NA; abundance: NA; j_gene: TRBJ2-7; CDR3nt: TGCAGCGTACGGGACGAGGGCTACGAGCAGTACTTC; CDR3aa: CSVRDEGYEQYF
v_gene: TRBV27; d_gene: NA; abundance: NA; j_gene: TRBJ2-7; CDR3nt: TGTGCCAGCAGTCCCCAATGGGATCTTACCTACGAGCAGTACTTC; CDR3aa: CASSPQWDLTYEQYF
v_gene: TRBV29-1; d_gene: NA; abundance: many; j_gene: TRBJ2-1; CDR3nt: TGCAGCGTTGAAGGAAGGGCGGGGGCAACTATCGATGAGCAGTTCTTC; CDR3aa: CSVEGRAGATIDEQFF
v_gene: TRBV4-2; d_gene: NA; abundance: NA; j_gene: TRBJ2-5; CDR3nt: TGTGCCAGCAGCCAAGATGGTGGCGTTTCCCAGTACTTC; CDR3aa: CASSQDGGVSQYF
v_gene: TRBV7-9; d_gene: TRBD2; abundance: many; j_gene: TRBJ2-7; CDR3nt: TGTGCCAGCAGTCCACACAGGACTAGGAGCGACGAGCAGTACTTC; CDR3aa: CASSPHRTRSDEQYF
v_gene: TRBV6-2/TRBV6-3; d_gene: NA; abundance: NA; j_gene: TRBJ2-2; CDR3nt: TGTGCCAGCAGTTTTTTAGCAACTGGGGGGGAGCTGTTTTTT; CDR3aa: CASSFLATGGELFF
v_gene: TRBV19; d_gene: NA; abundance: NA; j_gene: TRBJ2-4; CDR3nt: TGTGCCAGTAACGATGGGGACAAAAAAAACATTCAGTACTTC; CDR3aa: CASNDGDKKNIQYF
v_gene: TRBV12-3/TRBV12-4; d_gene: TRBD2; abundance: few; j_gene: TRBJ2-7; CDR3nt: TGTGCCAGCAGGGCGGCTCCCGGGACTAGCGGGGGCCTCTCCTACGAGCAGTACTTC; CDR3aa: CASRAAPGTSGGLSYEQYF
v_gene: TRBV20-1; d_gene: NA; abundance: NA; j_gene: TRBJ2-7; CDR3nt: TGCAGTTCCTCAGACCCACTTTACGAGCAGTACTTC; CDR3aa: CSSSDPLYEQYF
v_gene: TRBV4-2; d_gene: TRBD2; abundance: NA; j_gene: TRBJ2-5; CDR3nt: TGTGCCAGCAGCCGCGGGGCTAGCGGGTTACAAGAGACCCAGTACTTC; CDR3aa: CASSRGASGLQETQYF
v_gene: TRBV6-1; d_gene: NA; abundance: few; j_gene: TRBJ2-1; CDR3nt: TGTGCCAGCAGGAGCGTAGGTGAGCAGTTCTTC; CDR3aa: CASRSVGEQFF
v_gene: TRBV28; d_gene: TRBD2; abundance: NA; j_gene: TRBJ2-2; CDR3nt: TGTGCCAGCAACTGGGAGAGCGGGAGGGCCGCTCCCTGGGAGCTGTTTTTT; CDR3aa: CASNWESGRAAPWELFF